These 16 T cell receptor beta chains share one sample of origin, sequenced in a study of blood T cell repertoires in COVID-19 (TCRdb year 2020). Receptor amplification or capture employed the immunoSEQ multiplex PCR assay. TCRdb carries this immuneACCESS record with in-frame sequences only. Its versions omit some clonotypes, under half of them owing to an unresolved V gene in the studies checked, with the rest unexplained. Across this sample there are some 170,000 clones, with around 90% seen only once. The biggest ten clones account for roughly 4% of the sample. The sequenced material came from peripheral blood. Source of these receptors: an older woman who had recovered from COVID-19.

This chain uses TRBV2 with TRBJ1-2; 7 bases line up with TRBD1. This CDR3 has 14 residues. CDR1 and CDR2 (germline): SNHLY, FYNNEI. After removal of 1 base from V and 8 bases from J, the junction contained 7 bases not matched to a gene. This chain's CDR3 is CASSEDGGGLGYTF. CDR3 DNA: TGTGCCAGCAGTGAAGATGGAGGGGGCCTCGGCTACACCTTC.

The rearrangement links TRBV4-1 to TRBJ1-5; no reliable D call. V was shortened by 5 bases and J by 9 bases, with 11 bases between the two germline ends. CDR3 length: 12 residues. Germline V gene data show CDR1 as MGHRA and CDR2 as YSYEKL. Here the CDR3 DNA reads TGCGCCAGCAGCAGCTTGCTCGGGCCCCAGCATTTT. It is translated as CASSSLLGPQHF.

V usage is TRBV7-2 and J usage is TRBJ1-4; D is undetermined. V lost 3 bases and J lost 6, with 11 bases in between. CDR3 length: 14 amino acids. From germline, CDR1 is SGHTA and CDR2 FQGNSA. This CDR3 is CASSFVSGDEKLFF. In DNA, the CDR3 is TGTGCCAGCAGCTTTGTTTCGGGAGATGAAAAACTGTTTTTT.

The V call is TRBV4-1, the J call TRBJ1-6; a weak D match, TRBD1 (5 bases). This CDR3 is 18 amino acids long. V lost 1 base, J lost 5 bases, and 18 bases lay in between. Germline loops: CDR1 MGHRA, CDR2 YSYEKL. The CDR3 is CASSQGPAGLINNSPLHF. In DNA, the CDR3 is TGCGCCAGCAGCCAAGGACCGGCGGGGCTTATTAATAATTCACCCCTCCACTTT.

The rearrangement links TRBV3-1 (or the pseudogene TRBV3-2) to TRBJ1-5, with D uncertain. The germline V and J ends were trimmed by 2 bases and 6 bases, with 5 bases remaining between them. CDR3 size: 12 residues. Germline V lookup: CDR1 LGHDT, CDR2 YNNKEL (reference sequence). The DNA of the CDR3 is TGTGCCAGCAGCCAACGGTTTCAGCCCCAGCATTTT. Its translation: CASSQRFQPQHF.

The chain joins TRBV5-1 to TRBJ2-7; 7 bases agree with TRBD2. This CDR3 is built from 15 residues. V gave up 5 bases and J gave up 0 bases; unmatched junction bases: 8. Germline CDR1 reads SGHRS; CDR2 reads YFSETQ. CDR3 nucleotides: TGCGCCAGCAGTCCCCAACGGGGGGTCTCCTACGAGCAGTACTTC. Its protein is CASSPQRGVSYEQYF.

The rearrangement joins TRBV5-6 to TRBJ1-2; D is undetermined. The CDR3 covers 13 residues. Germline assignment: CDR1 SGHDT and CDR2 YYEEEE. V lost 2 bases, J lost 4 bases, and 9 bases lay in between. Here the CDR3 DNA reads TGTGCCAGCAGCTTCTGGGGAGGCTATGGCTACACCTTC. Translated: CASSFWGGYGYTF.

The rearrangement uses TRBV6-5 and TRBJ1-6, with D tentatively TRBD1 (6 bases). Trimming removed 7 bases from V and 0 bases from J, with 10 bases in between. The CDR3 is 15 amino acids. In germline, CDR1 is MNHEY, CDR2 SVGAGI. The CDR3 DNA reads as TGTGCCAGCAAGACAGGTCCCTCCTATAATTCACCCCTCCACTTT. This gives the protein CASKTGPSYNSPLHF.

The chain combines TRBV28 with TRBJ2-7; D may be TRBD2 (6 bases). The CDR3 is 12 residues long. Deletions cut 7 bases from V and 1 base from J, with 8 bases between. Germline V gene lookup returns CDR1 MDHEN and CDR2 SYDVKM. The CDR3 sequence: CASNAGSYEQYF. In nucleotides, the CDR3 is TGTGCCAGCAACGCGGGATCCTACGAGCAGTACTTC.

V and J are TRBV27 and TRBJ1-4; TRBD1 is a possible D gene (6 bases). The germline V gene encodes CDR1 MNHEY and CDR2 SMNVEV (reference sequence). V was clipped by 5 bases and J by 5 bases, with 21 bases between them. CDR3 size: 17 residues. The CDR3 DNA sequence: TGTGCCAGCAGTCCTCTGGCGCGGACAGCGCGCAATGAAAAACTGTTTTTT. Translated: CASSPLARTARNEKLFF.

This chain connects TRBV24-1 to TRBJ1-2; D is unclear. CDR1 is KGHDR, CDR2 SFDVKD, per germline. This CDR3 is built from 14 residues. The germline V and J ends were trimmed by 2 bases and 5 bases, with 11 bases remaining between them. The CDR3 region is CATSDSAPRYGYTF. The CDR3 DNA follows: TGTGCCACCAGTGATTCCGCCCCACGGTATGGCTACACCTTC.

CDR3 loop: CASSQESAGANTGELFF. The CDR3 DNA reads as TGCGCCAGCAGCCAAGAATCGGCAGGCGCGAACACCGGGGAGCTGTTTTTT. The V and J genes are TRBV4-1 and TRBJ2-2, with D hard to call. Germline-derived CDR1 and CDR2 are MGHRA and YSYEKL. The CDR3 length is 17 residues. V lost 0 bases to trimming and J lost 0 bases, with 11 bases between them.

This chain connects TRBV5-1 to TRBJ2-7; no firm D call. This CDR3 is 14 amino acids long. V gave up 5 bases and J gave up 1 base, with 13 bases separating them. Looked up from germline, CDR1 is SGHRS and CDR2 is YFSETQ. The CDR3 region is CASRGVLRSYEQYF. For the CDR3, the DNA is TGCGCCAGCAGAGGAGTCCTGCGGTCCTACGAGCAGTACTTC.

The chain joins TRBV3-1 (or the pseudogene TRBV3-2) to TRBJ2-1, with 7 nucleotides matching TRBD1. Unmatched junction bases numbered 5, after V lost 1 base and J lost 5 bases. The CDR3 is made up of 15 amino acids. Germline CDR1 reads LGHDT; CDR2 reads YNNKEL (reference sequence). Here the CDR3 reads CASSQGWDSHNEQFF. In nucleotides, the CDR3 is TGTGCCAGCAGCCAAGGGTGGGACAGCCACAATGAGCAGTTCTTC.

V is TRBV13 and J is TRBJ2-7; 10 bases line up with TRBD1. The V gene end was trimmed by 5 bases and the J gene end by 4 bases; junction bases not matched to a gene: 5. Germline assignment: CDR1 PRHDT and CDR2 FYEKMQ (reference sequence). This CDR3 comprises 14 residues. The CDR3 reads CASSPRTGGYEQYF. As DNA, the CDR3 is TGTGCCAGCAGCCCGCGGACAGGGGGTTACGAGCAGTACTTC.

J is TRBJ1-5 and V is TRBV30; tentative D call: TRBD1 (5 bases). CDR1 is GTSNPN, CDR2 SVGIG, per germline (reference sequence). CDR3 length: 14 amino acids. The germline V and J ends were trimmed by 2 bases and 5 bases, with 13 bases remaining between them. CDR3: CAWSLWGGDQPQHF. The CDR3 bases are TGTGCCTGGAGTCTATGGGGGGGGGATCAGCCCCAGCATTTT.